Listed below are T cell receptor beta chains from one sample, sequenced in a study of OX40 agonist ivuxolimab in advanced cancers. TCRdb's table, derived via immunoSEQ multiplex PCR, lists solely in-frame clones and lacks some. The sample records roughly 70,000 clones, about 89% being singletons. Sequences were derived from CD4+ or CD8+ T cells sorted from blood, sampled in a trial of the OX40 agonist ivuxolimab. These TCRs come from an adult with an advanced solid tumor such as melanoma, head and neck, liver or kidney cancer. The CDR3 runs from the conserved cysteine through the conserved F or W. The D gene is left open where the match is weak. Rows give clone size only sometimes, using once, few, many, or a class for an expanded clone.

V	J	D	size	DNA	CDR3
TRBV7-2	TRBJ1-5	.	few	TGTGCCAGCAGCCCCATGACAGGAGGCAATCAGCCCCAGCATTTT	CASSPMTGGNQPQHF
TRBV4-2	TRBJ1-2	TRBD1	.	TGTGCCAGCAGCCAAGGGACAGGGACCCTCACCTATGGCTACACCTTC	CASSQGTGTLTYGYTF
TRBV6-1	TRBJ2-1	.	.	TGTGCCAGCACCAGTAGTGAGCAGTTCTTC	CASTSSEQFF
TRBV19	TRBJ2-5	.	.	TGTGCCAGTAGTATATCGGGGGGCGGCGAGACCCAGTACTTC	CASSISGGGETQYF
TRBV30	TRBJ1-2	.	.	TGTGCCTGGAGTGTACTAGGATACGGCTACACCTTC	CAWSVLGYGYTF
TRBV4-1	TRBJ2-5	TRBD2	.	TGCGCCAGCAGCCGGGGACTAGATCGCGAGACCCAGTACTTC	CASSRGLDRETQYF
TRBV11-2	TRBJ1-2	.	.	TGTGCCAGCAGCGCTCTTTCCTCCCTTATCGTATATGGCTACACCTTC	CASSALSSLIVYGYTF
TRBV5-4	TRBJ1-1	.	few	TGTGCCAGCAGTTTTAACACTGAAGCTTTCTTT	CASSFNTEAFF
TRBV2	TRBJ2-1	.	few	TGTGCCAGCAGTGACAACGGGTACAATGAGCAGTTCTTC	CASSDNGYNEQFF
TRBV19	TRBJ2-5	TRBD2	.	TGTGCCAGTAGTCTCCTCGGGGGGGTCCGGGAGACCCAGTACTTC	CASSLLGGVRETQYF
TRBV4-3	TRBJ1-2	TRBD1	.	TGCGCCAGCAGCCTCCGCCCGCAGGGGGACGGTGGCTACACCTTC	CASSLRPQGDGGYTF
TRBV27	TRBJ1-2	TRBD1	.	TGTGCCAGCAGTCTACTACAGGGGACGGGGGGCTACACCTTC	CASSLLQGTGGYTF
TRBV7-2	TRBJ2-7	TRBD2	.	TGTGCCAGCAGCTCCGACGGACTAGCGGTCTACGAGCAGTACTTC	CASSSDGLAVYEQYF
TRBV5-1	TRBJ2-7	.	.	TGCGCCAGCAGCTTTACGGCAGGGTGGATTTACGAGCAGTACTTC	CASSFTAGWIYEQYF
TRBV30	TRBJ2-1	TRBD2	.	TGTGCCTGGAGTGTATTTGGGACTAGCGGGGACAATGAGCAGTTCTTC	CAWSVFGTSGDNEQFF
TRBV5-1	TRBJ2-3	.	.	TGCGCCAGCAGCTTGGAGCAGGGAACAGATACGCAGTATTTT	CASSLEQGTDTQYF
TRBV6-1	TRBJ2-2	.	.	TGTGCCAGCAGTAGAGGGGTCACCGGGGAGCTGTTTTTT	CASSRGVTGELFF
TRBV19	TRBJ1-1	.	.	TGTGCCAGTAGTATTCAAAACTCTGAAGCTTTCTTT	CASSIQNSEAFF
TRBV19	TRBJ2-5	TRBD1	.	TGTGCCAGTAGTATAGACGAGACAGGGTCGATTGGGACCCAGTACTTC	CASSIDETGSIGTQYF
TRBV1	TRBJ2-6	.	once	TGCACCAGCAGCCCGCACAGGGGATCCGGGGCCAACGTCCTGACTTTC	CTSSPHRGSGANVLTF
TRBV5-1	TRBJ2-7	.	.	TGCGCCAGCAGCTCAGACTCCCTCTACGAGCAGTACTTC	CASSSDSLYEQYF
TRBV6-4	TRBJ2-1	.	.	TGTGCCAGCAGTGACGCGAATGAGCAGTTCTTC	CASSDANEQFF
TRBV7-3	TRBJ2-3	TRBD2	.	TGTGCCAGCAGCTTAGTCGGGGGCGGGAGGAAAGCAGATACGCAGTATTTT	CASSLVGGGRKADTQYF
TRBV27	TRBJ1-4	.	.	TGTGCCAGCAGTCCGACAGCTGCCAATGAAAAACTGTTTTTT	CASSPTAANEKLFF
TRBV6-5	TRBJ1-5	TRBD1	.	TGTGCCAGCAGTCGAGAGGACAGGGCCAATCAGCCCCAGCATTTT	CASSREDRANQPQHF
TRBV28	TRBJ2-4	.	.	TGTGCCAGCAGTTCCCAACGAGAGGCCAAAAACATTCAGTACTTC	CASSSQREAKNIQYF
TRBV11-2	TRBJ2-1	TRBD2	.	TGTGCCAGCAGCTTTGGGACTAGCGGTTACAATGAGCAGTTCTTC	CASSFGTSGYNEQFF
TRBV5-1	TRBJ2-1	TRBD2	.	TGCGCCAGCAGCTTGGAGCTAGCGGTAAACAATGAGCAGTTCTTC	CASSLELAVNNEQFF
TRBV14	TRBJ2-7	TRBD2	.	TGTGCCAGCAGCTACGGACTAGCGGCCTACGAGCAGTACTTC	CASSYGLAAYEQYF
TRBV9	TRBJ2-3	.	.	TGTGCCAGCAGCGTAGAAGCAGATACGCAGTATTTT	CASSVEADTQYF